This T cell receptor beta chain derives from a study of T cell responses to AZD1222 COVID-19 vaccine. The CDR3 has 14 amino acids. Germline CDR1 is SGHKS and CDR2 is YYEKEE (reference sequence). The V gene end was trimmed by 4 bases and the J gene end by 7 bases; junction bases not matched to a gene: 7. A note on this clone: The antigen remains unidentified.

Repertoires were generated with immunoSEQ multiplex PCR, while TCRdb's copy carries only in-frame clones and drops some. The table lists about 150,000 clones, 80% to 90% of them singletons, with just over 5% in the top ten. Notes on the study in general: The donor cohort was predominantly white British with a female majority, and clonal diversity may have been underestimated. Baseline antibody screening turned up just a handful of seropositive AZD1222 recipients. Per reports, nearly half of all spike-specific TCRs target regions that are unmutated in variants.

The material was peripheral blood, obtained on day 0 of AZD1222 vaccination. This TCR came from an adult in good health. The chain joins TRBV5-5 to TRBJ1-5, with 8 bases matching TRBD1. The CDR3 is CASSPGQGGQPQHF. The CDR3 nucleotides read TGTGCCAGCAGCCCCGGACAGGGAGGGCAGCCCCAGCATTTT.